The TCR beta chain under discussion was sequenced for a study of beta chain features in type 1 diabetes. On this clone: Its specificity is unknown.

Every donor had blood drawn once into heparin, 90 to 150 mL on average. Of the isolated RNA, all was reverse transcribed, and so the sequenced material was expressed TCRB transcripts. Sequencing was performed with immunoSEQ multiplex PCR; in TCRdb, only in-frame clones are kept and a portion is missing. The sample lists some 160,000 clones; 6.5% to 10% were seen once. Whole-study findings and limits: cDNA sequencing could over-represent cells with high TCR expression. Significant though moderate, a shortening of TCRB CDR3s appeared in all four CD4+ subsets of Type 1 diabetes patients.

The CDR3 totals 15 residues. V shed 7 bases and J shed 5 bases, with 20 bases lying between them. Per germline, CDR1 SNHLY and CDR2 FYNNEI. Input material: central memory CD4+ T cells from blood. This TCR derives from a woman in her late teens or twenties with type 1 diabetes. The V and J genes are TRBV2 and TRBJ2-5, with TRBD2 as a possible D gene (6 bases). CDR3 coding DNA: TGTGCCAGCACGAGTCTAGCGCCCCGGGGGGAGACCCAGTACTTC. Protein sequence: CASTSLAPRGETQYF.